Listed below are T cell receptor beta chains from one sample, sequenced in a study of identical twins. TCRdb reprocessed the 5' RACE reads via MiXCR and lists one record per CDR3 protein. This table has about 250,000 distinct CDR3 sequences, about 8.9% appearing once. The same sample was also used in a study of yellow fever vaccine responses in identical twins.

The sequenced material came from CD8+ T cells sorted from blood. The source of these receptors is a woman between 18 and 30 years old in good health. Both conserved end residues are part of each CDR3. Fields, in order: D gene, J gene, clone size, V gene, CDR3 DNA, CDR3 protein. D genes are given only for firm matches. Clone size is not always given. Where it is, it says once, few, many or a class for expanded clones.

NA TRBJ2-1 NA TRBV24-1 TGTGCCACCAGTGAGGACCCCTCCAAGGATGAGCAGTTCTTC CATSEDPSKDEQFF
NA TRBJ2-5 NA TRBV11-2 TGTGCCAGCAGCCCAAAGCCGATCGAGACCCAGTACTTC CASSPKPIETQYF
NA TRBJ2-7 NA TRBV15 TGTGCCACCAGTAGGGCTAGCAGAGCCTACGAGCAGTACTTC CATSRASRAYEQYF
TRBD2 TRBJ2-7 NA TRBV7-2 TGTGCCAGCAGTGGGGGGGACCAGGGTTCCACCGAGCAGTACTTC CASSGGDQGSTEQYF
NA TRBJ2-7 many TRBV5-1 TGCGCCAGCAGCTGGGGCGCTGGGCCCTACGAGCAGTACTTC CASSWGAGPYEQYF
TRBD1 TRBJ2-7 NA TRBV7-9 TGTGCCAGCAGCTTAACGAGGACAGGGGGCTACGAGCAGTACTTC CASSLTRTGGYEQYF
NA TRBJ1-1 NA TRBV2 TGTGCCAGCAGTGAAAGGGGAGGGGATGAAGCTTTCTTT CASSERGGDEAFF
NA TRBJ2-1 many TRBV12-3/TRBV12-4 TGTGCCAGCTACAGGCGGGAACCCAATGAGCAGTTCTTC CASYRREPNEQFF
NA TRBJ2-1 few TRBV20-1 TGCAGTGCTCCTATTTTACCCCGCGGGAACCTCTACAATGAGCAGTTCTTC CSAPILPRGNLYNEQFF
TRBD1 TRBJ1-2 many TRBV3-1 TGTGCCAGCAGCACCTCGGACAGGACGTCTAACTATGGCTACACCTTC CASSTSDRTSNYGYTF
NA TRBJ2-3 many TRBV4-1 TGCGCCAGCAGCCAAGATCCCACGGGCGATACGCAGTATTTT CASSQDPTGDTQYF
NA TRBJ2-1 NA TRBV27 TGTGCCAGCGGCATAACAGGGTACAATGAGCAGTTCTTC CASGITGYNEQFF
NA TRBJ2-1 few TRBV12-3/TRBV12-4 TGTGCCAGCAGTTTTCCGGGACTTCCCTACAATGAGCAGTTCTTC CASSFPGLPYNEQFF
NA TRBJ2-7 NA TRBV4-2 TGTGCCAGCAGCCAAGAAACAGGGTCGGGCTCCTACGAGCAGTACTTC CASSQETGSGSYEQYF
NA TRBJ2-3 many TRBV4-2 TGTGCCAGCAGCCCCCCCTTAACAGATACGCAGTATTTT CASSPPLTDTQYF
TRBD2 TRBJ2-3 few TRBV7-2 TGTGCCAGCAACCCCTACCTAGCGGGGGGCACAGATACGCAGTATTTT CASNPYLAGGTDTQYF
NA TRBJ2-2 NA TRBV5-1 TGCGCCAGCAGCTTGCTCCAGGATCTTAACACCGGGGAGCTGTTTTTT CASSLLQDLNTGELFF
NA TRBJ2-7 few TRBV5-4 TGTGCCAGCAGCTTGGCCGGGTCTAGCAGGGAGCAGTACTTC CASSLAGSSREQYF
NA TRBJ1-5 few TRBV6-2/TRBV6-3 TGTGCCAGCAGGTTACAATGGGACGGGAGGTATGGTAGCAATCAGCCCCAGCATTTT CASRLQWDGRYGSNQPQHF
NA TRBJ1-1 many TRBV27 TGTGCCAGCAGCGAAGGGGCGACTGAAGCTTTCTTT CASSEGATEAFF
TRBD1 TRBJ2-3 few TRBV11-1 TGTGCCAGCTTCGTTCCCCAGGGACAGGGGTTCATTGGCACAGATACGCAGTATTTT CASFVPQGQGFIGTDTQYF
NA TRBJ2-7 many TRBV20-1 TGCAGTGTTAGGGGCGAAGGGGAACCCTACGAGCAGTACTTC CSVRGEGEPYEQYF
NA TRBJ2-7 few TRBV6-2/TRBV6-3 TGTGCCAGCAGTACCGGGACGGAACCCTACGAGCAGTACTTC CASSTGTEPYEQYF
TRBD1 TRBJ2-1 few TRBV11-1 TGTGCCAGCAGCCCCCCGACAGGGACCGCTAAGATATACTACAATGAGCAGTTCTTC CASSPPTGTAKIYYNEQFF
NA TRBJ2-1 few TRBV5-1 TGCGCCAGCAGCTTGGCCGTGGGAGCCTACAATGAGCAGTTCTTC CASSLAVGAYNEQFF
NA TRBJ2-7 NA TRBV29-1 TGCAGCGTTGAACTAGCGCTCTCCTACGAGCAGTACTTC CSVELALSYEQYF
NA TRBJ1-6 few TRBV25-1 TGTGCCAGCAGAGGACTGGGTTTCGATTCACCCCTCCACTTT CASRGLGFDSPLHF
NA TRBJ1-1 few TRBV6-5 TGTGCCAGCAGTTACCCTGGACAACTTGAAGCTTTCTTT CASSYPGQLEAFF
NA TRBJ2-3 medium-sized TRBV6-4 TGTGCCAGCAGTGACTCTGGGGGGGGCGGTACAGATACGCAGTATTTT CASSDSGGGGTDTQYF
TRBD2 TRBJ2-1 few TRBV12-3/TRBV12-4 TGTGCCAGCAGTTTATTGGGCCGAGGAGCGGGGGGCTCCTACAATGAGCAGTTCTTC CASSLLGRGAGGSYNEQFF
NA TRBJ2-7 NA TRBV28 TGTGCCAGCAGTTTATCGTGGGACTTCGGGTCCGAGCAGTACTTC CASSLSWDFGSEQYF
TRBD1 TRBJ2-7 NA TRBV7-9 TGTGCCAGCAGCCCTTTAAACCGGGACAGGGGCCACGAGCAGTACTTC CASSPLNRDRGHEQYF
NA TRBJ2-2 many TRBV20-1 TGCAGTGCTAGAGATTTAGGGAAGGGGCAGACCGGGGAGCTGTTTTTT CSARDLGKGQTGELFF
NA TRBJ2-1 NA TRBV4-1 TGCGCCAGCAGCCAAGCGGGGGAATACAATGAGCAGTTCTTC CASSQAGEYNEQFF
TRBD2 TRBJ2-1 few TRBV6-2/TRBV6-3 TGTGCCAGCAGTAAGATAGCGGGAGGCGGCTACAATGAGCAGTTCTTC CASSKIAGGGYNEQFF
NA TRBJ2-1 few TRBV7-8 TGTGCCAGCAGCTTAGCAGGACTATGGGATGAGCAGTTCTTC CASSLAGLWDEQFF
NA TRBJ2-2 few TRBV6-1 TGTGCCAGCAGTCCTGGACTATTAACCGGGGAGCTGTTTTTT CASSPGLLTGELFF
NA TRBJ2-7 few TRBV11-2 TGTGCCAGCAGCCCAAGTCTATCGATGGGAATGTACGAGCAGTACTTC CASSPSLSMGMYEQYF
TRBD1 TRBJ2-7 NA TRBV29-1 TGCAGCGTCGTGGACAGGGGGCCCTCCTACGAGCAGTACTTC CSVVDRGPSYEQYF
TRBD2 TRBJ2-1 many TRBV4-2 TGTGCCAGCGGACTAGCGGGATACAATGAGCAGTTCTTC CASGLAGYNEQFF
NA TRBJ2-3 NA TRBV27 TGTGCCAGCAGGATGAGGGCCGTTATTGTAGATACGCAGTATTTT CASRMRAVIVDTQYF
NA TRBJ2-4 few TRBV27 TGTGCCAGCGGAATGCTTCGGGACCGAAACATTCAGTACTTC CASGMLRDRNIQYF
NA TRBJ2-6 NA TRBV12-3/TRBV12-4 TGTGCCAGCAAGAGATTGGTGGGGTCAGAGGGAGGATCTGGGGCCAACGTCCTGACTTTC CASKRLVGSEGGSGANVLTF
NA TRBJ1-1 NA TRBV29-1 TGCAGCGTGGAGCCGGGACGGGGCAGGTCTGAAGCTTTCTTT CSVEPGRGRSEAFF
NA TRBJ2-6 NA TRBV4-2 TGTGCCAGCCGGGTTGGGGCCAACGTCCTGACTTTC CASRVGANVLTF